The 7 T cell receptor beta chains reported below all come from one sample, sequenced in a study of T cells in Graves' hyperthyroidism and ophthalmopathy (dated by TCRdb to the late 2010s). The library was prepared using multiplex PCR. The reads were generated on an Illumina HiSeq 2000. The TCR beta CDR3 regions were amplified from RNA transcripts. The first round of RT-PCR for the TCR CDR3 was performed with the HTBI primer set and the Qiagen OneStep RT-PCR kit. The raw public reads went through TCRdb reprocessing: fastp at Q25, MiXCR clone calling, in-frame beta chains kept. All rows with the same CDR3 protein become a single entry with the most common DNA and genes. This sample holds over 700,000 distinct CDR3 sequences; approximately 36% were observed only once. Clones ranked in the top ten supply about a third of the sample. Specimen: blood. The receptors were gathered from a woman between 40 and 55 years old with Graves' hyperthyroidism.

The chain recombines TRBV15 with TRBJ2-7, with D unresolved. The CDR3 has 12 amino acids. Trimming cost V 0 bases and J 6 bases, with 6 bases left between them. Germline V gene data show CDR1 as LNHNV and CDR2 as YYDKDF (reference sequence). The CDR3 region has the DNA TGTGCCACCAGCAGAGAAGGGTTCGAGCAGTACTTC. Its protein is CATSREGFEQYF.

This clonotype was counted once. The junction departs from the called germline gene at one end, perhaps through a read error. The V and J genes are TRBV15 and TRBJ2-6, with D maybe TRBD1 (6 bases). Germline CDR1 is LNHNV and CDR2 is YYDKDF (reference sequence). The CDR3 totals 13 residues. The CDR3 DNA is TGTGCCACCAGCAGAGATGGACAGAACACTGAAGCTTTC. Its translation is CATSRDGQNTEAF.

There are a few counts of this clonotype. The rearrangement links TRBV4-2 to TRBJ2-7; D is unresolved. The CDR3 length is 12 residues. Germline V gives CDR1 LGHNA, CDR2 YNFKEQ. V gave up 5 bases and J gave up 6 bases, with 11 bases separating them. CDR3 bases: TGTGCCAGCAGCTCCCCCCCCCGCGAGCAGTACTTC. Encoded protein: CASSSPPREQYF.

The chain recombines TRBV10-3 with TRBJ1-1, with TRBD1 matching over 7 bases. Trimming removed 6 bases from V and 7 bases from J; junction bases left unmatched: 5. CDR1 and CDR2 (germline): ENHRY, SYGVKD. The CDR3 runs 12 residues. As DNA, the CDR3 is TGTGCCATCAGAGGGACAGATGGTGAAGCTTTCTTT. The encoded protein is CAIRGTDGEAFF.

Only a few counts were recorded for this clonotype. This chain joins TRBV12-3 or TRBV12-4 and TRBJ1-2; 10 nucleotides match TRBD1. The CDR3 contains 14 residues. V dropped 1 base and J dropped 8; count of bases not matched to a gene: 4. CDR3 in amino acids: CASSLVGTGVGYTF. The CDR3 nucleotides are TGTGCCAGCAGTTTAGTAGGGACAGGGGTCGGCTACACCTTC.

This clonotype was recorded many times. The V gene is TRBV29-1, the J gene TRBJ2-5; D call uncertain. The CDR3 sequence is 12 residues long. In germline, CDR1 is SQVTM, CDR2 ANQGSEA. V was shortened by 5 bases and J by 1 base, with 8 bases between the two germline ends. Written as DNA, the CDR3 is TGCAGCGTTCTCCCCCTCCAAGAGACCCAGTACTTC. Residues: CSVLPLQETQYF.

The chain uses TRBV7-2 and TRBJ1-2; perhaps TRBD1 as D (6 bases). CDR3 length: 14 amino acids. Trimming removed 5 bases from V and 4 bases from J, with 14 bases in between. Germline V gene data show CDR1 as SGHTA and CDR2 as FQGNSA. CDR3 DNA: TGTGCCAGCAGCCCTAGGGGGGACGGCTATGGCTACACCTTC. Translating gives CASSPRGDGYGYTF. Based on the CDR3 plus reference TRBV7-2 and TRBJ1-2, the full variable domain is GAGVSQSPSNKVTEKGKDVELRCDPISGHTALYWYRQSLGQGLEFLIYFQGNSAPDKSGLPSDRFSAERTGGSVSTLTIQRTQQEDSAVYLCASSPRGDGYGYTFGSGTRLTVV.